The 10 T cell receptor beta chains below all came from one sample that was sequenced in a study of beta chain features in type 1 diabetes. Expressed TCRB transcripts were sequenced after all isolated RNA was converted to cDNA. Using immunoSEQ multiplex PCR, the repertoire was profiled, and TCRdb retains in-frame clones only, with some absent. Of about 320,000 clones detected, 11% to 15% appear once; the ten largest clones hold roughly 6.7%. The sample taken for sequencing was central memory CD4+ T cells from blood. Receptor source: a man aged 30 to 45 in good health.

The chain uses TRBV14 and TRBJ2-3; D is uncertain. Germline CDR1 is SGHDN and CDR2 is FVKESK. Trimming left V 3 bases short and J 5 bases short, with 12 bases between. The CDR3 loop spans 14 amino acids. In nucleotides, the CDR3 is TGTGCCAGCAGCCAGAAGGGAAGGTTAGATACGCAGTATTTT. This gives the protein CASSQKGRLDTQYF.

The chain combines TRBV30 with TRBJ1-2; 8 nucleotides match TRBD1. Trimming took 2 bases from V and 8 from J; bases not matched to a gene: 7. The CDR3 covers 13 residues. The germline V gene encodes CDR1 GTSNPN and CDR2 SVGIG (reference sequence). CDR3 amino acids: CAWSRDRPQGYTF. The DNA of the CDR3 is TGTGCCTGGAGTCGGGACAGGCCTCAGGGCTACACCTTC.

This clone was seen a handful of times. Other DNA sequences within the sample encode an identical CDR3. The chain carries TRBV2 and TRBJ1-3, with unresolved D. Trimming shortened V by 3 bases and J by 4 bases, and 7 bases separated the two germline ends. This CDR3 comprises 13 residues. CDR1 and CDR2 (germline): SNHLY, FYNNEI. The CDR3 loop is CASSEGPGNTIYF. In nucleotides, the CDR3 is TGTGCCAGCAGTGAGGGCCCCGGAAACACCATATATTTT. Looking up the rest from reference TRBV2 and TRBJ1-3 gives the full variable domain: EPEVTQTPSHQVTQMGQEVILRCVPISNHLYFYWYRQILGQKVEFLVSFYNNEISEKSEIFDDQFSVERPDGSNFTLKIRSTKLEDSAMYFCASSEGPGNTIYFGEGSWLTVV.

J is TRBJ2-5 and V is TRBV6-6; TRBD1 aligns across 10 bases. The junction had 6 bases not matched to a gene; V was cut back by 6 bases and J by 5 bases. The CDR3 is made up of 14 amino acids. CDR1 and CDR2 (germline): MNHNY, SVGAGI (reference sequence). The CDR3 loop is CASRDRGPRETQYF. In DNA, the CDR3 is TGTGCCAGCAGAGACAGGGGGCCCCGGGAGACCCAGTACTTC.

This clone was picked up a small number of times. The chain recombines TRBV5-6 with TRBJ1-2; 8 positions agree with TRBD1. CDR1 and CDR2 (germline): SGHDT, YYEEEE. The CDR3 spans 15 residues. V lost 4 bases and J lost 1; bases outside the gene matches: 6. The CDR3 sequence: CASSRSTGDNYGYTF. CDR3 sequence (DNA): TGTGCCAGCAGCAGGTCGACAGGGGATAACTATGGCTACACCTTC.

This clone has only a few counts. This chain links TRBV18 with TRBJ1-1; the match to TRBD1 covers 8 bases. The germline V gene has CDR1 KGHSH and CDR2 LQKENI. The CDR3 totals 15 residues. Losses at the gene ends were 5 bases for V and 0 bases for J; bases not matched to a gene: 5. CDR3 sequence: CASSTRQGMNTEAFF. The CDR3 DNA follows: TGTGCCAGCTCAACCCGACAGGGGATGAACACTGAAGCTTTCTTT.

J is TRBJ1-5 and V is TRBV9; TRBD1 matches at 9 bases. Trimming took 4 bases from V and 5 from J; bases not matched to a gene: 4. Per germline, CDR1 SGDLS and CDR2 YYNGEE. The length of the CDR3 is 14 residues. CDR3 bases: TGTGCCAGCAGCTTCGGACAGGGGCATCAGCCCCAGCATTTT. Protein product: CASSFGQGHQPQHF.

This clone was counted between two and nine times. This chain's CDR3 is CASSFLAGGQPQHF. The DNA for the CDR3 is TGTGCCAGCAGTTTCCTGGCGGGGGGTCAGCCCCAGCATTTT. The chain couples TRBV28 to TRBJ1-5, with D possibly TRBD1 on 5 matching bases. The CDR3 extends over 14 amino acids. V was cut by 3 bases and J by 6 bases, with 12 bases left in between. Germline CDR1 is MDHEN and CDR2 is SYDVKM. The entire variable domain, with the rest obtained from reference TRBV28 and TRBJ1-5, is as follows: DVKVTQSSRYLVKRTGEKVFLECVQDMDHENMFWYRQDPGLGLRLIYFSYDVKMKEKGDIPEGYSVSREKKERFSLILESASTNQTSMYLCASSFLAGGQPQHFGDGTRLSIL.

This clone showed up just a few times. The chain combines TRBV5-1 with TRBJ1-4; possible D gene TRBD1, 5 bases. The V gene's germline CDR1 is SGHRS and CDR2 YFSETQ. CDR3 length: 14 amino acids. The V end lost 2 bases, the J end lost 4 bases, and 9 bases lay between the germline ends. The CDR3 DNA reads as TGCGCCAGCAGCTTTGGGAGGGGTAATGAAAAACTGTTTTTT. Translation: CASSFGRGNEKLFF.

This chain joins TRBV5-6 and TRBJ2-7, with D perhaps matching TRBD1 or TRBD2 (5 bases each). Germline V lookup: CDR1 SGHDT, CDR2 YYEEEE. V was cut by 0 bases and J by 3 bases, with 10 bases left in between. The CDR3 covers 14 residues. CDR3 sequence (DNA): TGTGCCAGCAGCTTGGTAAGCGGACACTACGAGCAGTACGTC. This translates into CASSLVSGHYEQYV.